The sequence of this T cell receptor beta chain was determined in a study of cytomegalovirus exposure and HLA in healthy donors. This clone was seen only once. Primers for the PCR totalled 60 Vbeta and 13 Jbeta. TCRdb keeps only in-frame clones here, not all; method: immunoSEQ multiplex PCR. The sample has 140,000 to 150,000 clones, nearly 80% seen once. Germline assignment: CDR1 SGHTA and CDR2 FQGNSA. After removal of 5 bases from V and 7 bases from J, the junction contained 4 bases not matched to a gene. CDR3 size: 14 residues. This clonotype originated in a man aged 35 to 55 in good health and CMV-seropositive. The chain carries TRBV7-2 and TRBJ1-4; TRBD1 matches 10 bases. Sequencing used PBMCs. CDR3 residues: CASSPGQGSEKLFF. Here the CDR3 DNA reads TGTGCCAGCAGCCCGGGACAGGGGAGTGAAAAACTGTTTTTT.